The rows below give T cell receptor beta chains drawn from one sample of a study of beta chain features in type 1 diabetes. Profiled with immunoSEQ multiplex PCR; TCRdb holds only in-frame clones, not every one. The sample has 600,000 to 700,000 clones, approximately 13% seen once. Sequencing was carried out using naive CD4+ T cells from blood. These receptor sequences come from a young man with type 1 diabetes. Each CDR3 is given without its conserved first and last residue. The order of the fields is V gene, CDR3 length, CDR3 protein.

>TRBV5-1|12
ASSLARDRDEQY
>TRBV7-9|12
ASSLAQYSYEQY
>TRBV30|9
AWSGVNEQF
>TRBV19|12
ASSIPTEYYGYT
>TRBV2|13
ASSLAGGGTGELF
>TRBV19|12
ASSGGAGTDTQY
>TRBV2|10
ASSDVGAGYT
>TRBV11-2|12
ASSREGFGNTIY
>TRBV5-1|14
ASSLVPRGNTGELF
>TRBV6-5|14
ASSFYQEVTSYGYT
>TRBV14|13
ASSQFGRGAGEAF
>TRBV19|11
ASSSLVNTEAF
>TRBV4-3|11
ASSHTTSDTQY
>TRBV6-6|14
ASSFTSGGGHQPQH
>TRBV4-1|12
ASSQDQRVNEQF
>TRBV14|15
ASSSYRVAGRPNEQF
>TRBV5-1|14
ASSFGTSGRTDTQY
>TRBV10-3|12
AISEAVSTDTQY
>TRBV4-3|11
ASSQETGTTQY
>TRBV2|13
ASSQQGSSYNEQF
>TRBV6-1|10
ASSEASETQY
>TRBV9|13
ASSVGVTDPEKLF
>TRBV7-6|13
ASSPRGGPNTEAF
>TRBV5-1|11
ASSLVISGEQY
>TRBV25-1|15
ASSEEVRGGAVDTQY
>TRBV10-2|12
ARGTGTSGTEQF
>TRBV6-1|12
ASSSPHVSYEQY
>TRBV29-1|11
SVARDGAYEQY
>TRBV11-3|14
ASSFRTGTGANVLT
>TRBV19|12
ASSPSQRQETQY
>TRBV6-1|10
ASSDPADTQY
>TRBV5-4|11
ASSEDVDSPLH
>TRBV6-1|11
ASSEVVRAEAF
>TRBV6-1|11
ASMLGRSYEQY
>TRBV18|14
ASSPVHKRHTDTQY
>TRBV7-9|11
ASSFGGTDTQY
>TRBV2|13
ASRREDRGSEKLF
>TRBV2|13
ASSRSVVATGELF
>TRBV12-5|12
ASGPSVRVETQY
>TRBV27|12
ASSFAGVQETQY
>TRBV7-8|11
ASSPQVSETQY
>TRBV4-3|12
ASSLDRGPYEQY
>TRBV7-9|16
ASSPKGGDTAYTGELF
>TRBV18|14
ASSSLAGAYTDTQY
>TRBV9|13
ASSTVDRQNTEAF
>TRBV20-1|9
SASTQEKLF
>TRBV6-1|12
ASSGNGPHYGYT
>TRBV29-1|12
SVLGQRGNTEAF
>TRBV6-1|14
ASSEAGRNSYNEQF
>TRBV6-5|14
ASSSLGAPRDSPLH
>TRBV7-8|14
ASSLGTSGSTDTQY
>TRBV28|12
ASSPGLVGNEQF
>TRBV2|12
ASTVQGLNEKLF